The 10 T cell receptor beta chains listed next were all sequenced from one sample in a study of blood T cell repertoires in COVID-19. The method was immunoSEQ multiplex PCR; TCRdb's version includes in-frame clones alone and lacks a portion of them. The sample shows some 490,000 clones, approximately 83% of them seen only once. Sample: peripheral blood. All receptors come from a human donor in a cohort sampled during active COVID-19.

The chain employs TRBV10-2 and TRBJ2-2; TRBD2 matches at 9 bases. Per germline, CDR1 WSHSY and CDR2 SAAADI. J was trimmed by 4 bases and V by 11 bases; bases with no gene match: 8. The CDR3 totals 14 residues. The CDR3 loop is CAGSGSGITGELFF. The CDR3 region has the DNA TGCGCCGGTAGCGGGAGCGGGATCACCGGGGAGCTGTTTTTT.

V usage is TRBV19 and J usage is TRBJ1-3; D not resolved. The CDR3 spans 14 residues. In germline, CDR1 is LNHDA, CDR2 SQIVND (reference sequence). With 9 bases removed from V and 5 bases from J, the gap between germline ends came to 17 bases. CDR3 loop: CASLLEGGRNTIYF. The DNA of the CDR3 is TGTGCCAGCCTACTCGAGGGAGGACGAAACACCATATATTTT.

This sequence joins TRBV19 and TRBJ1-6; possibly TRBD1 for D (6 bases). Germline assignment: CDR1 LNHDA and CDR2 SQIVND (reference sequence). V was cut by 5 bases and J by 9 bases, with 20 bases left in between. The CDR3 totals 16 residues. The CDR3 sequence: CASSFGQIGLTSPLHF. CDR3 DNA sequence: TGTGCCAGTAGTTTTGGACAGATTGGCCTAACTTCACCCCTCCACTTT.

The V and J genes are TRBV6-6 and TRBJ2-7, with TRBD2 as a possible D gene (7 bases). Germline V gives CDR1 MNHNY, CDR2 SVGAGI (reference sequence). The germline V and J ends were trimmed by 2 bases and 7 bases, with 15 bases remaining between them. CDR3 length: 14 residues. The CDR3 DNA is TGTGCCAGCAGTTACCCCGCGGGGGCGAGGGAGCAGTACTTC. Its translation is CASSYPAGAREQYF.

The chain combines TRBV5-1 with TRBJ1-2, with 8 bases aligning to TRBD1. Germline V gene lookup returns CDR1 SGHRS and CDR2 YFSETQ. J was trimmed by 5 bases and V by 4 bases; bases with no gene match: 7. This CDR3 contains 14 residues. CDR3 DNA sequence: TGCGCCAGCAGCCCCCGGGACAGGAATTATGGCTACACCTTC. It translates to CASSPRDRNYGYTF. The variable domain in full, completed from reference TRBV5-1 and TRBJ1-2, reads KAGVTQTPRYLIKTRGQQVTLSCSPISGHRSVSWYQQTPGQGLQFLFEYFSETQRNKGNFPGRFSGRQFSNSRSEMNVSTLELGDSALYLCASSPRDRNYGYTFGSGTRLTVV.

The rearrangement joins TRBV7-2 to TRBJ2-7, with D tentatively TRBD2 (5 bases). Germline V lookup: CDR1 SGHTA, CDR2 FQGNSA. The CDR3 extends over 13 amino acids. Trimming shortened V by 1 base and J by 3 bases, and 7 bases separated the two germline ends. CDR3 region: CASSLGGYYEQYF. The DNA for the CDR3 is TGTGCCAGCAGCTTAGGAGGGTACTACGAGCAGTACTTC. The full variable domain, rest sourced from reference TRBV7-2 and TRBJ2-7, is GAGVSQSPSNKVTEKGKDVELRCDPISGHTALYWYRQSLGQGLEFLIYFQGNSAPDKSGLPSDRFSAERTGGSVSTLTIQRTQQEDSAVYLCASSLGGYYEQYFGPGTRLTVT.

This chain joins TRBV19 and TRBJ2-7, with D tentatively TRBD1 (6 bases). With 5 bases removed from V and 0 bases from J, the gap between germline ends came to 17 bases. This CDR3 has 16 residues. CDR1 and CDR2 (germline): LNHDA, SQIVND (reference sequence). The CDR3, as DNA: TGTGCCAGTAGTCGACGACAGGCCTCCAGCTCCTACGAGCAGTACTTC. Translating gives CASSRRQASSSYEQYF.

This clone has only a few counts. The rearrangement uses TRBV7-6 and TRBJ2-1, with a tentative D call TRBD2 (6 bases). This CDR3 has 17 residues. V gave up 0 bases and J gave up 3 bases, with 15 bases separating them. Germline CDR1 and CDR2: SGHVS and FNYEAQ. Here the CDR3 DNA reads TGTGCCAGCAGCTTAGCCTACAGCGGAGGGCTCTACAATGAGCAGTTCTTC. As protein: CASSLAYSGGLYNEQFF. Together with reference TRBV7-6 and TRBJ2-1, the CDR3 gives the full variable domain: GAGVSQSPRYKVTKRGQDVALRCDPISGHVSLYWYRQALGQGPEFLTYFNYEAQQDKSGLPNDRFSAERPEGSISTLTIQRTEQRDSAMYRCASSLAYSGGLYNEQFFGPGTRLTVL.

This clone was recorded only once. This chain uses TRBV3-1 (or the pseudogene TRBV3-2) with TRBJ2-5; D unresolved. Trimming pared 4 bases from V and 1 base from J, leaving 16 bases between. Germline CDR1 and CDR2: LGHDT and YNNKEL (reference sequence). CDR3 length: 16 amino acids. CDR3 coding DNA: TGTGCCAGCAGCCGTCTGAGCCTAACGCCCCAAGAGACCCAGTACTTC. Residues: CASSRLSLTPQETQYF.

The V gene is TRBV28, the J gene TRBJ2-4; 10 bases agree with TRBD2. This CDR3 is 14 amino acids long. The V gene end was trimmed by 5 bases and the J gene end by 15 bases; junction bases not matched to a gene: 13. The germline V gene encodes CDR1 MDHEN and CDR2 SYDVKM. The CDR3 is CASSTLTPSGRRYF. The DNA for the CDR3 is TGTGCCAGCAGTACACTGACTCCTAGCGGGAGACGGTACTTC.